This is a list of T cell receptor beta chains from one sample in a study of response to subunit inactivated influenza vaccine. TCRdb analysed the RT-PCR reads with MiXCR anew, one entry per CDR3 protein. Of around 530,000 distinct CDR3 sequences in the sample, 12% are singletons; the top ten hold roughly 10%. The sample here was PBMCs from blood, taken on the day of vaccination. These TCRs come from a man aged 45-65 years who received an inactivated influenza vaccine. Both conserved end residues are part of each CDR3. The order of the fields is V gene, J gene, CDR3 protein.

>TRBV28|TRBJ1-1
CASSPRPREAFF
>TRBV5-1|TRBJ1-2
CASSLGQGPQGYTF
>TRBV9|TRBJ1-1
CASSVDGRDTEAFF
>TRBV9|TRBJ2-2
CASSVELGELFF
>TRBV20-1|TRBJ2-7
CSATTSGYEQYF
>TRBV20-1|TRBJ2-1
CSARTLASSYNEQFF
>TRBV6-1|TRBJ2-7
CASSRTGYTSYEQYF
>TRBV5-6|TRBJ2-6
CASSLAVRVSGANVLTF
>TRBV7-8|TRBJ2-3
CASSLRREEFFRTDTQYF
>TRBV20-1|TRBJ2-7
CSARLAGVYEQYF
>TRBV4-2|TRBJ2-7
CASSQEEETRWYEQYF
>TRBV6-2/TRBV6-3|TRBJ2-7
CASSWDSVYEQYF
>TRBV7-2|TRBJ2-5
CASSLFGVRGVETQYF
>TRBV20-1|TRBJ1-2
CSARDPPRESINYGYTF
>TRBV7-9|TRBJ2-7
CASSWVKTEQYF
>TRBV4-1|TRBJ2-2
CASSQGLAATTGELFF
>TRBV7-8|TRBJ2-5
CASSLGSAQETQYF
>TRBV6-1|TRBJ2-7
CASSPNRGLVRDYEQYF
>TRBV10-2|TRBJ2-7
CASSAGLAESYEQYF
>TRBV9|TRBJ2-1
CASSVAGAGYNEQFF
>TRBV9|TRBJ2-2
CASSVAGVVEAGELFF
>TRBV10-3|TRBJ2-1
CATRTSGGLNEQFF
>TRBV29-1|TRBJ2-3
CSVEGQGVTDTQYF
>TRBV24-1|TRBJ2-7
CATSETTGSAPYEQYF
>TRBV20-1|TRBJ2-7
CSARDRKVIETYEQYF
>TRBV5-1|TRBJ2-7
CASSLAVTDSFGSYEQYF
>TRBV7-2|TRBJ1-4
CASSRGVTNEKLFF